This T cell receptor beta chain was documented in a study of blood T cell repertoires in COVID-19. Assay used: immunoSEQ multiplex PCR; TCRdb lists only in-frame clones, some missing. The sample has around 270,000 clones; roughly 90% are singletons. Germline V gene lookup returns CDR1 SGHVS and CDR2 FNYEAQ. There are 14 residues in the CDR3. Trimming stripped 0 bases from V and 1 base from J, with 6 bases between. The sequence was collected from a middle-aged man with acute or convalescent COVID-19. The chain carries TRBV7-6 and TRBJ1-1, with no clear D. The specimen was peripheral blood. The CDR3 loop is CASSLAAENTEAFF. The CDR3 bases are TGTGCCAGCAGCTTAGCTGCGGAGAACACTGAAGCTTTCTTT.